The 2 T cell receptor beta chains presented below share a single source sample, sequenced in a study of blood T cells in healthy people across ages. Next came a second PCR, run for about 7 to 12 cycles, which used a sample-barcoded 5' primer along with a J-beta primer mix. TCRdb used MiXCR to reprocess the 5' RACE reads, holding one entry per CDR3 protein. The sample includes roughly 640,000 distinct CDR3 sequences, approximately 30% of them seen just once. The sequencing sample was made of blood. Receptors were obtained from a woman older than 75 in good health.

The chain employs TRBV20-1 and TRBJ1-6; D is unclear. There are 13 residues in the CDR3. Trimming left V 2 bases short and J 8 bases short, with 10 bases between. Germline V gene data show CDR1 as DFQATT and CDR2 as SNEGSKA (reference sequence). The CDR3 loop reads CSARFQSDSPLHF. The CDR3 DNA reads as TGCAGTGCTAGATTCCAGTCGGATTCACCCCTCCACTTT.

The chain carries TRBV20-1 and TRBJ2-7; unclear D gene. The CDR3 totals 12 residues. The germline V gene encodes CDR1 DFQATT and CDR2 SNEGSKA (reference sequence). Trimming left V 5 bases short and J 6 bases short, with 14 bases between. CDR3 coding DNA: TGCAGTGCTGAAACCCCTCCTTCCGAGCAGTACTTC. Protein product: CSAETPPSEQYF.